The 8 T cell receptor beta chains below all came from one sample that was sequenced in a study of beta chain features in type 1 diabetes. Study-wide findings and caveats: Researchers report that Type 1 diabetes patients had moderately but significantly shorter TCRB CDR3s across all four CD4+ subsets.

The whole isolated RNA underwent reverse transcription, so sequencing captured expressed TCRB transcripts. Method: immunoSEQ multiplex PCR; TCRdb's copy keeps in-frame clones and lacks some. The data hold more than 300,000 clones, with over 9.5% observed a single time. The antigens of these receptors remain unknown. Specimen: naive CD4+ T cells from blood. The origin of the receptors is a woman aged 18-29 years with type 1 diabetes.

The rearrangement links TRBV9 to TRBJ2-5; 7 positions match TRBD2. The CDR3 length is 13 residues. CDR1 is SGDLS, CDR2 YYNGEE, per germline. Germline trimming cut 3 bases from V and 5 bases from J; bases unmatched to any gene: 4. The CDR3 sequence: CASSGTSMETQYF. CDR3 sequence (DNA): TGTGCCAGCAGCGGGACTAGTATGGAGACCCAGTACTTC.

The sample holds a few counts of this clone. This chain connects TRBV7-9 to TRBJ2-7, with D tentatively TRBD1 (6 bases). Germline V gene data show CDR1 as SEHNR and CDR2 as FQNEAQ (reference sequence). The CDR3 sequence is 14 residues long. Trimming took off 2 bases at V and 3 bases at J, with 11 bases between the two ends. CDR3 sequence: CASSLTGNDYEQYF. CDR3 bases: TGTGCCAGCAGCTTAACAGGGAATGACTACGAGCAGTACTTC.

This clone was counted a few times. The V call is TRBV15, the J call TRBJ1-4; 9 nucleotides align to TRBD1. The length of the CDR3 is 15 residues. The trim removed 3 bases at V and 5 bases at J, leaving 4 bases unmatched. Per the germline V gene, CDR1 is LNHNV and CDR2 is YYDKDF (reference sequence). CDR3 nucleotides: TGTGCCACCAGCAGCAACAGGGGGCAGAATGAAAAACTGTTTTTT. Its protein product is CATSSNRGQNEKLFF.

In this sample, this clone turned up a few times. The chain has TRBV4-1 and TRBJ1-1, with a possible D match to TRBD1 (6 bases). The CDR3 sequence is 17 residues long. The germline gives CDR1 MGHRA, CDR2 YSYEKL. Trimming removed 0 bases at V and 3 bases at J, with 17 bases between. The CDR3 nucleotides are TGCGCCAGCAGCCAAGATACAACAGGGCGAGGTTACACTGAAGCTTTCTTT. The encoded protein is CASSQDTTGRGYTEAFF.

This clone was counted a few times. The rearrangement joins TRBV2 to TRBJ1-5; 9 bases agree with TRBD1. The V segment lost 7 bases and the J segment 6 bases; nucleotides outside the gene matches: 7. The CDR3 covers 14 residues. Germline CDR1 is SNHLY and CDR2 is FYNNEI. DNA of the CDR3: TGTGCCAGCAACGACAGGGGGGCAGGTCAGCCCCAGCATTTT. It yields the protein CASNDRGAGQPQHF.

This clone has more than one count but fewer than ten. The CDR3 coding sequence is TGTGCCAGCAGCCTAGGACTCACCCGGGGTGGCTACACCTTC. Its protein is CASSLGLTRGGYTF. This chain links TRBV7-2 with TRBJ1-2; no clear D. Trimming removed 5 bases at V and 7 bases at J, with 17 bases between. CDR3 length equals 14 residues. Germline V gene data show CDR1 as SGHTA and CDR2 as FQGNSA.

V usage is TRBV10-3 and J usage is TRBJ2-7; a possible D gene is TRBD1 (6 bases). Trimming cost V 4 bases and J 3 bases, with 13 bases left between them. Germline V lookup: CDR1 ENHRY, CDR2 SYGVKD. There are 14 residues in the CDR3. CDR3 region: CAISVGGIYYEQYF. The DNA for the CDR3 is TGTGCCATCAGTGTAGGGGGAATTTACTACGAGCAGTACTTC.

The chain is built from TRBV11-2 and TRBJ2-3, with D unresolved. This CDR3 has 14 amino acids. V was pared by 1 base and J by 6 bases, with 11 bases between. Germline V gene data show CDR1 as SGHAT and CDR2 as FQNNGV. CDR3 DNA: TGTGCCAGCAGCTTAGGGGTACTCGGGGATACGCAGTATTTT. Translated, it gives CASSLGVLGDTQYF.